Shown below are 11 T cell receptor beta chains from a single sample sequenced in a study of blood T cell repertoires in COVID-19 (dated by TCRdb to about 2020). Libraries were built with the immunoSEQ multiplex PCR assay. TCRdb took over this immuneACCESS table, retaining in-frame rearrangements with V and J assigned. Such tables are incomplete; in checked studies, under half of the missing clones stem from an unresolved V gene, and the remainder is unexplained. This sample is represented by around 460,000 clones; 85% to 90% of them were singletons. The ten largest clonotypes hold more than 0.7% of the sample. Sequences were obtained from peripheral blood. These receptors were taken from a man aged 18 to 30 with COVID-19, enrolled during active disease.

This clone was seen a few times. V usage is TRBV7-9 and J usage is TRBJ2-7; weak D call: TRBD1 (6 bases). Trimming removed 5 bases from V and 5 bases from J, with 16 bases in between. Germline CDR1 is SEHNR and CDR2 is FQNEAQ (reference sequence). The CDR3 is 14 amino acids. CDR3 sequence (DNA): TGTGCCAGCAGCCCTGGACAGTTGCAGCACGAGCAGTACTTC. This codes for CASSPGQLQHEQYF.

This rearrangement joins TRBV28 to TRBJ2-7; 9 positions agree with TRBD1. This CDR3 is 16 amino acids long. Trimming cost V 4 bases and J 7 bases; bases outside gene matches: 14. CDR1 is MDHEN, CDR2 SYDVKM, per germline. CDR3 region: CASSSTRTGARWEQYF. In DNA form, the CDR3 reads TGTGCCAGCAGTTCCACGAGGACAGGGGCGCGTTGGGAGCAGTACTTC.

CDR3 in amino acids: CASSLGGSNSPLHF. CDR3 coding DNA: TGCGCCAGCAGCTTGGGAGGCAGTAATTCACCCCTCCACTTT. The V and J genes are TRBV5-1 and TRBJ1-6; D is ambiguous. Deletions cut 0 bases from V and 6 bases from J, with 7 bases between. The CDR3 is 14 amino acids. Germline V gives CDR1 SGHRS, CDR2 YFSETQ.

The V call is TRBV21-1, the J call TRBJ1-4; the table calls TRBD1, which could not be checked here. TRBV21-1 represents a pseudogene. The CDR3 consists of 11 residues. The CDR3 DNA follows: TGTGCCAGCAGCAAATTCCCAGGGCTGTTTTTT. This encodes CASSKFPGLFF.

Here the CDR3 DNA reads TGTGCCAGCAGCTTGGAAGCATTGAACACTGAAGCTTTCTTT. It yields the protein CASSLEALNTEAFF. The chain has TRBV5-4 and TRBJ1-1; no definite D call. CDR3 length: 14 residues. With 0 bases removed from V and 0 bases from J, the gap between germline ends came to 6 bases. Germline lookup yields CDR1 SGHNT and CDR2 YYREEE (reference sequence).

J is TRBJ2-5 and V is TRBV14; the D gene is possibly TRBD1 (6 bases). The germline gives CDR1 SGHDN, CDR2 FVKESK. V was shortened by 0 bases and J by 2 bases, with 13 bases between the two germline ends. This CDR3 spans 16 amino acids. CDR3: CASSQDGPGEQETQYF. The CDR3 DNA reads as TGTGCCAGCAGCCAAGATGGGCCAGGGGAGCAAGAGACCCAGTACTTC.

The sample holds one count of this clone. The chain joins TRBV11-3 to TRBJ2-3; the D gene is possibly TRBD1 (6 bases). The V and J ends lost 5 bases and 2 bases respectively, with 14 bases between them. The CDR3 loop spans 15 amino acids. The V gene's germline CDR1 is SGHNT and CDR2 YENEEA. CDR3 sequence (DNA): TGTGCCAGCAGCGTCACGGGACAAGTCACAGATACGCAGTATTTT. Translating gives CASSVTGQVTDTQYF. Looking up the rest from reference TRBV11-3 and TRBJ2-3 gives the full variable domain: EAGVVQSPRYKIIEKKQPVAFWCNPISGHNTLYWYLQNLGQGPELLIRYENEEAVDDSQLPKDRFSAERLKGVDSTLKIQPAELGDSAVYLCASSVTGQVTDTQYFGPGTRLTVL.

The rearrangement joins TRBV7-8 to TRBJ1-5; perhaps TRBD1 as D (5 bases). Germline V CDR1 and CDR2: SGHVS, FQNEAQ. CDR3 length: 14 amino acids. Deletions cut 1 base from V and 5 bases from J, with 9 bases between. CDR3 nucleotides: TGTGCCAGCAGCTTAGTCTCGGGGGATCAGCCCCAGCATTTT. Translating gives CASSLVSGDQPQHF.

CDR3 nucleotides: TGTGCCAGCAGCCAGGGACAGATTAGGTTCTTC. Its protein is CASSQGQIRFF. The rearrangement joins TRBV11-2 to TRBJ2-1; TRBD1 aligns across 7 bases. Looked up from germline, CDR1 is SGHAT and CDR2 is FQNNGV. With 5 bases clipped from V and 15 bases from J, the junction kept 7 bases outside the gene matches. The CDR3 loop spans 11 amino acids.

The gene calls are TRBV5-5 and TRBJ2-3; maybe TRBD1 (5 bases). Trimming removed 1 base from V and 0 bases from J, with 21 bases in between. This CDR3 contains 19 residues. Germline CDR1 reads SGHKS; CDR2 reads YYEKEE (reference sequence). This CDR3 reads CASSLLDITYITSTDTQYF. CDR3 nucleotide sequence: TGTGCCAGCAGCTTGCTGGACATCACGTATATTACTAGCACAGATACGCAGTATTTT.

This clone was found once. This chain connects TRBV6-2 or TRBV6-3 to TRBJ1-1, with D unclear. The germline V and J ends were trimmed by 1 base and 4 bases, with 7 bases remaining between them. The CDR3 runs to 13 residues. The germline V gene has CDR1 MNHEY and CDR2 SVGEGT. For the CDR3, the DNA is TGTGCCAGCAGTTACTGGCGCGGCACTGAAGCTTTCTTT. This codes for CASSYWRGTEAFF.